This T cell receptor beta chain was sequenced during a study of cytomegalovirus exposure and HLA in healthy donors. In its sample, this clone was seen once. The donors formed part of the roughly 120-subject validation cohort, distinct from the roughly 670-subject first cohort. The germline gives CDR1 SGHVS, CDR2 FQNEAQ. The CDR3 totals 15 residues. V was pared by 4 bases and J by 6 bases, with 10 bases of the junction left unmatched. Libraries were prepared by immunoSEQ multiplex PCR; TCRdb keeps only in-frame clonotypes and omits some of them. The profile shows about 78,000 clones, about 96% of them singletons.

The chain uses TRBV7-8 and TRBJ2-7; 9 nucleotides match TRBD2. Sequenced sample: PBMCs. The receptor comes from a man between 18 and 29 years old in good health and CMV-seropositive. The CDR3 DNA sequence: TGTGCCAGCAGCTCGGTAGGGCTAGCGGGATCCGAGCAGTACTTC. This gives the protein CASSSVGLAGSEQYF.